This T cell receptor (beta chain) was captured by sequencing in a study of T cell changes during pregnancy in multiple sclerosis. This CDR3 spans 14 amino acids. Germline CDR1 KGHSH, CDR2 LQKENI. The V segment lost 4 bases and the J segment 6 bases; nucleotides outside the gene matches: 2. Clones were sequenced by immunoSEQ multiplex PCR, and TCRdb holds only the in-frame ones, with some missing. The sample holds approximately 97,000 clones; over 75% are singletons and the top ten take around 0.78%. V is TRBV18 and J is TRBJ2-7; 14 nucleotides line up with TRBD2. Here the sequenced sample was peripheral blood, taken in the second trimester of pregnancy. The TCR was taken from a female donor in good health, enrolled as a control in a pregnancy study. CDR3 sequence (DNA): TGTGCCAGCTCACTCGGACTAGCGGGAGGCGAGCAGTACTTC. Translating gives CASSLGLAGGEQYF. Complete variable domain (other parts from reference TRBV18 and TRBJ2-7): NAGVMQNPRHLVRRRGQEARLRCSPMKGHSHVYWYRQLPEEGLKFMVYLQKENIIDESGMPKERFSAEFPKEGPSILRIQQVVRGDSAAYFCASSLGLAGGEQYFGPGTRLTVT.